Each of the 29 T cell receptor beta chains below was sequenced from the same sample in a study of technical replicates of blood from a handful of donors. Data came from immunoSEQ multiplex PCR; TCRdb stores just in-frame clones and leaves some out. This sample yields over 75,000 clones, of which under 97% are seen a single time; around 0.22% belongs to the top ten. The sample comprised T cells isolated from PBMCs. Receptors were obtained from a human donor in good health.

V gene TRBV29-1 combines with J gene TRBJ1-2; 7 bases line up with TRBD1. The CDR3 has 12 amino acids. CDR1 is SQVTM and CDR2 is ANQGSEA in the germline V gene. V shed 3 bases and J 6 bases; nucleotides not matched to a gene: 4. DNA for the CDR3: TGCAGCGTTGAGGGACAGCCGAATGGCTACACCTTC. As protein: CSVEGQPNGYTF.

The chain is built from TRBV11-3 and TRBJ1-2, with TRBD1 matching 9 bases. CDR3 length: 13 residues. With 5 bases clipped from V and 4 bases from J, the junction kept 2 bases outside the gene matches. The germline V gene encodes CDR1 SGHNT and CDR2 YENEEA. Written as DNA, the CDR3 is TGTGCCAGCAGCGGACAGGGGAGCTATGGCTACACCTTC. This gives the protein CASSGQGSYGYTF.

The rearrangement joins TRBV7-9 to TRBJ2-1; TRBD1 matches 7 bases. Germline trimming cut 6 bases from V and 10 bases from J; bases unmatched to any gene: 6. Germline values: CDR1 SEHNR, CDR2 FQNEAQ (reference sequence). The CDR3 contains 12 residues. CDR3 region: CASRQGSEEQFF. CDR3 bases: TGTGCCAGCAGACAGGGGTCGGAGGAGCAGTTCTTC.

The V call is TRBV7-9, the J call TRBJ2-7; TRBD2 might be the D (6 bases). V was clipped by 1 base and J by 6 bases, with 7 bases between them. The CDR3 loop spans 12 amino acids. Germline CDR1 SEHNR, CDR2 FQNEAQ (reference sequence). In DNA form, the CDR3 reads TGTGCCAGCAGCTTAGGACTAGGCGAGCAGTACTTC. This sequence encodes CASSLGLGEQYF.

The rearrangement uses TRBV6-1 and TRBJ2-7; 13 positions match TRBD2. CDR3 length: 15 amino acids. With V trimmed by 4 bases and J by 7 bases, 7 bases remained unmatched. Germline assignment: CDR1 MNHNS and CDR2 SASEGT. CDR3 region: CASSAGLAGVKEQYF. In DNA, the CDR3 is TGTGCCAGCAGTGCCGGACTAGCGGGAGTTAAAGAGCAGTACTTC.

The rearrangement uses TRBV19 and TRBJ1-1, with a tentative D call TRBD1 (5 bases). Trimming took off 3 bases at V and 5 bases at J, with 7 bases between the two ends. The CDR3 length is 12 residues. CDR1 LNHDA and CDR2 SQIVND come from the germline V gene (reference sequence). Here the CDR3 DNA reads TGTGCCAGTAGTATCAGGGTAACTGAAGCTTTCTTT. Translating gives CASSIRVTEAFF.

The genes are TRBV19 and TRBJ2-3; D unresolved. Germline V lookup: CDR1 LNHDA, CDR2 SQIVND (reference sequence). The CDR3 contains 16 residues. Trimming stripped 6 bases from V and 0 bases from J, with 16 bases between. For the CDR3, the DNA is TGTGCCAGTAGCTCCCAGACAAGAGCTAGCACAGATACGCAGTATTTT. Its translation is CASSSQTRASTDTQYF.

The J gene is TRBJ1-3, the V gene TRBV19, with unresolved D. Trimming removed 10 bases from V and 0 bases from J, with 10 bases in between. The CDR3 length is 13 residues. Germline CDR1 reads LNHDA; CDR2 reads SQIVND (reference sequence). The CDR3 coding sequence is TGTGCCACCAGACTGAGCTCTGGAAACACCATATATTTT. This encodes CATRLSSGNTIYF.

The chain uses TRBV5-1 and TRBJ2-1; 16 nucleotides line up with TRBD2. This CDR3 is 19 amino acids long. V was clipped by 4 bases and J by 2 bases; unmatched bases: 9. Germline lookup yields CDR1 SGHRS and CDR2 YFSETQ. CDR3 residues: CASSITTGTSGRAYNEQFF. The CDR3, as DNA: TGCGCCAGCAGCATAACCACCGGGACTAGCGGGAGGGCCTACAATGAGCAGTTCTTC.

J is TRBJ2-3 and V is TRBV9, with D maybe TRBD1 (6 bases). The length of the CDR3 is 16 residues. The V end was cut by 4 bases, the J end by 2 bases, with 17 bases between. Germline V gives CDR1 SGDLS, CDR2 YYNGEE. The CDR3: CASSFGRGLITDTQYF. Written as DNA, the CDR3 is TGTGCCAGCAGCTTCGGCAGGGGCTTAATCACAGATACGCAGTATTTT.

The gene calls are TRBV10-2 and TRBJ2-5; 10 positions agree with TRBD2. Trimming removed 2 bases from V and 1 base from J; junction bases left unmatched: 1. The length of the CDR3 is 15 residues. The germline V gene has CDR1 WSHSY and CDR2 SAAADI. The CDR3 reads CASSETSGIQETQYF. CDR3 in DNA: TGCGCCAGCAGTGAGACTAGCGGGATCCAAGAGACCCAGTACTTC.

The chain carries TRBV14 and TRBJ2-1, with D maybe TRBD1 (6 bases). The CDR3 extends over 14 amino acids. Trimming removed 4 bases from V and 2 bases from J, with 9 bases in between. Germline V gives CDR1 SGHDN, CDR2 FVKESK. Written as DNA, the CDR3 is TGTGCCAGCAGCCTTGGGGGCCCCTACAATGAGCAGTTCTTC. Translating gives CASSLGGPYNEQFF. The full variable domain, with the rest looked up from reference TRBV14 and TRBJ2-1, is EAGVTQFPSHSVIEKGQTVTLRCDPISGHDNLYWYRRVMGKEIKFLLHFVKESKQDESGMPNNRFLAERTGGTYSTLKVQPAELEDSGVYFCASSLGGPYNEQFFGPGTRLTVL.

This rearrangement joins TRBV5-1 to TRBJ2-1; TRBD2 might be the D (6 bases). Germline CDR1 is SGHRS and CDR2 is YFSETQ. Trimming stripped 6 bases from V and 0 bases from J, with 10 bases between. This CDR3 comprises 14 residues. This CDR3 is CASKDGSSYNEQFF. The CDR3 DNA follows: TGCGCCAGCAAGGACGGGAGCTCCTACAATGAGCAGTTCTTC.

V and J are TRBV12-5 and TRBJ1-3, with no clear D. CDR3 length: 14 residues. Germline V gene sequence: CDR1 LGHNT, CDR2 FRNRAP. Trimming pared 5 bases from V and 0 bases from J, leaving 8 bases between. This CDR3 is CASGQTVSGNTIYF. The CDR3 nucleotides read TGTGCTAGTGGTCAAACAGTCTCTGGAAACACCATATATTTT.

This clone was seen once. This rearrangement joins TRBV9 to TRBJ2-3, with TRBD2 matching 9 bases. V was pared by 0 bases and J by 0 bases, with 2 bases of the junction left unmatched. CDR1 SGDLS and CDR2 YYNGEE come from the germline V gene. CDR3 length equals 16 residues. The CDR3 DNA is TGTGCCAGCAGCGTAGGGACTAGCGATAGCACAGATACGCAGTATTTT. This translates into CASSVGTSDSTDTQYF.

V is TRBV11-3 and J is TRBJ1-4, with TRBD1 as a possible D gene (6 bases). V was trimmed by 7 bases and J by 5 bases, leaving 20 bases between them. The CDR3 spans 16 residues. In germline, CDR1 is SGHNT, CDR2 YENEEA. In DNA form, the CDR3 reads TGTGCCAGCAAACGCAGCAGGGGTCTACCGAATGAAAAACTGTTTTTT. Amino acid sequence: CASKRSRGLPNEKLFF.

The gene calls are TRBV2 and TRBJ1-5; D possibly corresponds to TRBD1 (5 bases). Germline CDR1 SNHLY, CDR2 FYNNEI. The V gene lost 8 bases and the J gene lost 0 bases, with 11 bases spanning the gap. CDR3 length: 14 residues. The CDR3 region is CASEGDYSNQPQHF. Here the CDR3 DNA reads TGTGCCAGCGAAGGGGACTATAGCAATCAGCCCCAGCATTTT.

The chain employs TRBV9 and TRBJ2-7; a weak D match, TRBD1 (5 bases). Germline assignment: CDR1 SGDLS and CDR2 YYNGEE. The CDR3 sequence is 15 residues long. V dropped 0 bases and J dropped 3 bases, with 13 bases sitting between them. CDR3 protein: CASSVGQGNGYEQYF. For the CDR3, the DNA is TGTGCCAGCAGCGTAGGCCAGGGTAACGGCTACGAGCAGTACTTC. The full variable domain, rest sourced from reference TRBV9 and TRBJ2-7, is DSGVTQTPKHLITATGQRVTLRCSPRSGDLSVYWYQQSLDQGLQFLIQYYNGEERAKGNILERFSAQQFPDLHSELNLSSLELGDSALYFCASSVGQGNGYEQYFGPGTRLTVT.

CDR3 DNA: TGCGCCAGCAGCTTAAATTACAGGGGGCATTCCAATTCACCCCTCCACTTT. Protein: CASSLNYRGHSNSPLHF. V gene TRBV5-1 combines with J gene TRBJ1-6; 9 nucleotides agree with TRBD1. The ends lost 2 bases at V and 7 bases at J; junction bases unmatched: 10. Germline V gene data show CDR1 as SGHRS and CDR2 as YFSETQ. There are 17 residues in the CDR3.

On this clone: The identical CDR3 is also encoded by other nucleotide sequences in the sample. In DNA, the CDR3 is TGTGCCAGCAGCCGGGGGGACCAAGAGACCCAGTACTTC. Its translation is CASSRGDQETQYF. The chain recombines TRBV9 with TRBJ2-5, with TRBD2 matching over 7 bases. Trimming removed 4 bases from V and 0 bases from J; junction bases left unmatched: 0. CDR3 length: 13 residues. Germline V gives CDR1 SGDLS, CDR2 YYNGEE.

The rearrangement joins TRBV19 to TRBJ2-1, with D possibly TRBD2 on 6 matching bases. Germline CDR1 LNHDA, CDR2 SQIVND (reference sequence). The CDR3 totals 14 residues. The V and J ends lost 4 bases and 1 base respectively, with 8 bases between them. CDR3 protein: CASSNAGSYNEQFF. The CDR3 nucleotides read TGTGCCAGTAGTAACGCGGGGTCCTACAATGAGCAGTTCTTC.

The rearrangement uses TRBV5-5 and TRBJ2-5; 12 nucleotides align to TRBD2. The CDR3 totals 15 residues. J lost 2 bases, V lost 4 bases, and 3 bases had no gene match. The germline CDR1 and CDR2 sequences are SGHKS and YYEKEE (reference sequence). The CDR3 region is CASSVGTSGQETQYF. The CDR3 DNA reads as TGTGCCAGCAGCGTCGGGACTAGCGGGCAAGAGACCCAGTACTTC.

The J gene is TRBJ2-5, the V gene TRBV6-6; 8 positions agree with TRBD1. CDR1 and CDR2 from the germline V gene are MNHNY and SVGAGI (reference sequence). V lost 6 bases and J lost 5; bases outside the gene matches: 2. The CDR3 totals 12 residues. CDR3 region: CASRDREETQYF. The CDR3 DNA follows: TGTGCCAGCAGGGACAGGGAGGAGACCCAGTACTTC.

The chain recombines TRBV5-1 with TRBJ2-7, with 9 bases matching TRBD2. V shed 4 bases and J 3 bases; nucleotides not matched to a gene: 5. Germline lookup yields CDR1 SGHRS and CDR2 YFSETQ. This CDR3 comprises 14 residues. In nucleotides, the CDR3 is TGCGCCAGCAGCCCGGGACTAGCTAACTACGAGCAGTACTTC. Its translation is CASSPGLANYEQYF. The variable domain in full, completed from reference TRBV5-1 and TRBJ2-7, reads KAGVTQTPRYLIKTRGQQVTLSCSPISGHRSVSWYQQTPGQGLQFLFEYFSETQRNKGNFPGRFSGRQFSNSRSEMNVSTLELGDSALYLCASSPGLANYEQYFGPGTRLTVT.

The rearrangement uses TRBV28 and TRBJ1-5; no firm D call. This CDR3 is 16 amino acids long. Trimming cost V 6 bases and J 2 bases, with 17 bases left between them. Germline V gene sequence: CDR1 MDHEN, CDR2 SYDVKM. The CDR3 reads CASRSQTSPGNQPQHF. CDR3 nucleotide sequence: TGTGCCAGCAGATCACAGACCTCCCCGGGCAATCAGCCCCAGCATTTT.

This clone was detected only once. V is TRBV6-1 and J is TRBJ2-7; D remains ambiguous. CDR3 size: 15 residues. Trimming shortened V by 1 base and J by 0 bases, and 10 bases separated the two germline ends. The germline V gene has CDR1 MNHNS and CDR2 SASEGT. This CDR3 is CASSEVVGSSYEQYF. The DNA for the CDR3 is TGTGCCAGCAGTGAAGTTGTCGGTAGCTCCTACGAGCAGTACTTC.

CDR3 DNA sequence: TGTGCCAGCAGCGTAAATCCTAGCGGGGCCCCGTACGAGCAGTACTTC. It is translated as CASSVNPSGAPYEQYF. The chain recombines TRBV9 with TRBJ2-7; 9 bases line up with TRBD2. J gave up 4 bases and V 1 base, and 9 bases lay outside the gene matches. This CDR3 contains 16 residues. Germline V lookup: CDR1 SGDLS, CDR2 YYNGEE. Looking up the rest from reference TRBV9 and TRBJ2-7 gives the full variable domain: DSGVTQTPKHLITATGQRVTLRCSPRSGDLSVYWYQQSLDQGLQFLIQYYNGEERAKGNILERFSAQQFPDLHSELNLSSLELGDSALYFCASSVNPSGAPYEQYFGPGTRLTVT.

The gene calls are TRBV7-6 and TRBJ2-7; weak D call: TRBD1 (6 bases). The CDR3 is 13 amino acids. Germline values: CDR1 SGHVS, CDR2 FNYEAQ. V lost 4 bases and J lost 3, with 10 bases in between. CDR3 in amino acids: CASSSRRGYEQYF. The CDR3 DNA follows: TGTGCCAGCAGCTCCCGCAGGGGCTACGAGCAGTACTTC.

The chain employs TRBV10-3 and TRBJ1-2; 7 bases align to TRBD1. The germline V gene encodes CDR1 ENHRY and CDR2 SYGVKD. V gave up 0 bases and J gave up 8 bases; unmatched junction bases: 12. The CDR3 is made up of 16 amino acids. Written as DNA, the CDR3 is TGTGCCATCAGTGAGTCGAACCAACAGACAGGGTACGGCTACACCTTC. Translating gives CAISESNQQTGYGYTF.